The clone carrying this T cell receptor (beta chain) was found a few times. The target antigen is unknown. TCRdb reprocessed the 5' RACE reads via MiXCR and lists one record per CDR3 protein. This sample has about 470,000 distinct CDR3 sequences, with about 23% found just once. The sample comes from a study of T-cell memory formation after mild COVID-19. On the study more broadly: Largely donor-specific sequence clusters came from a couple of donors. Study findings and constraints: Clones that contracted from day 15 to 85 were balanced CD4/CD8, while later expanders leaned CD4+. CD4+ contracting clones lay mainly in CM and EM, CD8+ ones in EMRA. Some SARS-CoV-2-responding clones were already detected in memory before infection.

Germline assignment: CDR1 DFQATT and CDR2 SNEGSKA (reference sequence). This CDR3 is 16 amino acids long. V lost 6 bases and J lost 0; bases outside the gene matches: 6. The sequenced sample was PBMCs or a T cell subset sorted from them (not recorded which). V and J are TRBV20-1 and TRBJ2-3; 13 positions agree with TRBD2. The clonotype comes from an adult woman who had mild COVID-19 (a few samples of this study predate the infection). Cell type and time point are not known. The CDR3 loop reads CSANSGLAGSTDTQYF. CDR3 DNA sequence: TGCAGTGCAAATTCGGGACTAGCGGGGAGCACAGATACGCAGTATTTT.